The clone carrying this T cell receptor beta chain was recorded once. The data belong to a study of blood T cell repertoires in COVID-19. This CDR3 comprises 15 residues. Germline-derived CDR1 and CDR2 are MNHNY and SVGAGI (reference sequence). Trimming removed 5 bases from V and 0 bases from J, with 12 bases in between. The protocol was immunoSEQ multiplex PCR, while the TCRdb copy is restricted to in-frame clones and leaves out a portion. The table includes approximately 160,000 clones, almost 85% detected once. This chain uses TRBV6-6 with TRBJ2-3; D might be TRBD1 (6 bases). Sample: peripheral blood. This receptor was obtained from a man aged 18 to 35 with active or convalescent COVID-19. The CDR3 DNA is TGTGCCAGCAGTCAGGGGTTATCTAGCACAGATACGCAGTATTTT. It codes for CASSQGLSSTDTQYF.